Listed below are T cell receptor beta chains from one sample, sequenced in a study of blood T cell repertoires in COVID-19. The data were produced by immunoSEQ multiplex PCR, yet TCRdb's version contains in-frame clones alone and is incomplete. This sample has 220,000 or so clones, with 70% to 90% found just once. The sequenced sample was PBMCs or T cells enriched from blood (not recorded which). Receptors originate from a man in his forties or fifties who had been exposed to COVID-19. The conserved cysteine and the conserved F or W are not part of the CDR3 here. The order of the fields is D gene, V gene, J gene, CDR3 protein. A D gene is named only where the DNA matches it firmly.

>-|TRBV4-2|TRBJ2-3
ASSQVSALSRDTQY
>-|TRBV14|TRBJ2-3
ASSLPGHSATDTQY
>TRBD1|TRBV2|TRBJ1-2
ASSGIGTGDGYT
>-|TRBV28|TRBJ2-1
ASSSSVEAFRQF
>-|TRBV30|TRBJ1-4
AWTGRSFSEKLF
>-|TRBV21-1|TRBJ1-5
ASSTRGRQH
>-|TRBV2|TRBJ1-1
ASKLGRRDTEAF
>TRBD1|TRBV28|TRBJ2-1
ASSLTGDGYNEQF
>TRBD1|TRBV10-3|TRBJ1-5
AISESYSRTGGGNQPQH
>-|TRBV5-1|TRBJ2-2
ASKTGDNTGELF
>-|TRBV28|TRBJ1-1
ASRETGITEAF
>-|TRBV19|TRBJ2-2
ASTHRTGSGELF
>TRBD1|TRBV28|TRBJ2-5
ASSFRGTEETQY
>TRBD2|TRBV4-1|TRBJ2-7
ASSFGLAGPGLSYEQY